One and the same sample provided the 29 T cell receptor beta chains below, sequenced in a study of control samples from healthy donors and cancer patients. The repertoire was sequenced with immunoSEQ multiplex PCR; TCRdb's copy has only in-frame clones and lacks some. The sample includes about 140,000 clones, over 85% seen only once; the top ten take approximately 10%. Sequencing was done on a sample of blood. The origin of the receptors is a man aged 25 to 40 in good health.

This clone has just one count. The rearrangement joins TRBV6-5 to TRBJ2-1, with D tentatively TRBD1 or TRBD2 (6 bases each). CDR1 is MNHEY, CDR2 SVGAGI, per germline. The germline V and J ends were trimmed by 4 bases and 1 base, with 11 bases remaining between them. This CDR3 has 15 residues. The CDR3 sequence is CASSSEGGSYNEQFF. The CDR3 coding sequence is TGTGCCAGCAGTTCGGAGGGGGGTTCCTACAATGAGCAGTTCTTC.

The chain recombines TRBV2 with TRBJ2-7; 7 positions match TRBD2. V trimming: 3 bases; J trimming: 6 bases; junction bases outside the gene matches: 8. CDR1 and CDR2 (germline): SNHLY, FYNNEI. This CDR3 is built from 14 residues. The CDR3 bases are TGTGCCAGCAGTGATATTGGGGGAGGGAGCGAGCAGTACTTC. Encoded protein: CASSDIGGGSEQYF. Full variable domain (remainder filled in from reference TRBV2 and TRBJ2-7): EPEVTQTPSHQVTQMGQEVILRCVPISNHLYFYWYRQILGQKVEFLVSFYNNEISEKSEIFDDQFSVERPDGSNFTLKIRSTKLEDSAMYFCASSDIGGGSEQYFGPGTRLTVT.

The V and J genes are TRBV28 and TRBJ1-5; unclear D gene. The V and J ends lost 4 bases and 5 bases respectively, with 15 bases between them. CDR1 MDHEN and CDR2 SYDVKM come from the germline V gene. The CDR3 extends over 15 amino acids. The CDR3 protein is CASSSPSVGDQPQHF. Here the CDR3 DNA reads TGTGCCAGCAGTTCCCCCTCGGTCGGCGATCAGCCCCAGCATTTT.

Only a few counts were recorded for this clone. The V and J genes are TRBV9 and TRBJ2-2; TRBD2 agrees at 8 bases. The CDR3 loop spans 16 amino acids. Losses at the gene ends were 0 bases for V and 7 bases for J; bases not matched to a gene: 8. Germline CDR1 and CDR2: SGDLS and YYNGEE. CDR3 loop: CASSVEAGVRNGELFF. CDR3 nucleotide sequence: TGTGCCAGCAGCGTAGAAGCGGGAGTACGAAACGGGGAGCTGTTTTTT.

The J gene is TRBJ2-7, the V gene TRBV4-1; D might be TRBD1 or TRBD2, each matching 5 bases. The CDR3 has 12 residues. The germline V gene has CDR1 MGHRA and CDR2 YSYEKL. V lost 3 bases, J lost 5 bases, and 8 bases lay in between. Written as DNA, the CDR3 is TGCGCCAGCAGCCAGGGGACCCACGAGCAGTACTTC. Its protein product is CASSQGTHEQYF.

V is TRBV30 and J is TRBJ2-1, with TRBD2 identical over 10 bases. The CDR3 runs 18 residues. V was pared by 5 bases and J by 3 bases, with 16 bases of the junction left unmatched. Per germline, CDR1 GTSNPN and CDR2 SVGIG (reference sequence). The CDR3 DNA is TGTGCCTGGGCCACCCGACATACTAGCGGGGCCTACTACAATGAGCAGTTCTTC. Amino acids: CAWATRHTSGAYYNEQFF. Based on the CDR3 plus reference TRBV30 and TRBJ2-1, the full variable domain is SQTIHQWPATLVQPVGSPLSLECTVEGTSNPNLYWYRQAAGRGLQLLFYSVGIGQISSEVPQNLSASRPQDRQFILSSKKLLLSDSGFYLCAWATRHTSGAYYNEQFFGPGTRLTVL.

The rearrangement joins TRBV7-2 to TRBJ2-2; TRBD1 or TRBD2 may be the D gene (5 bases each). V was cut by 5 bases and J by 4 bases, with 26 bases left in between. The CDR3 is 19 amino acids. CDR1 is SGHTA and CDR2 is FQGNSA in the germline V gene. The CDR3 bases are TGTGCCAGCAGCCTAGGAGTGTCAAGGGGACGGCCAATCACCGGGGAGCTGTTTTTT. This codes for CASSLGVSRGRPITGELFF.

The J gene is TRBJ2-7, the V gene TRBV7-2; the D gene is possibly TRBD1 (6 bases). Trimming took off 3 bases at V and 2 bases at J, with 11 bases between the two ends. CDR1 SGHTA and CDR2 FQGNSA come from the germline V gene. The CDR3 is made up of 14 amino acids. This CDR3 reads CASSLNRVTYEQYF. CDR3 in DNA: TGTGCCAGCAGCTTGAACAGGGTGACCTACGAGCAGTACTTC.

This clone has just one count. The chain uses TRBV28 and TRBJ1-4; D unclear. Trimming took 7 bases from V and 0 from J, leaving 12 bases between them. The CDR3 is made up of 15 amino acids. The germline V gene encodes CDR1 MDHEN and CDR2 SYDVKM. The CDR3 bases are TGTGCCAGCACCCTGGGCGGCGCAACTAATGAAAAACTGTTTTTT. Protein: CASTLGGATNEKLFF.

DNA of the CDR3: TGCGCCAGCAGCTTGATAAGAGCTAACTATGGCTACACCTTC. It encodes CASSLIRANYGYTF. The chain employs TRBV5-1 and TRBJ1-2; D is uncertain. CDR1 is SGHRS and CDR2 is YFSETQ in the germline V gene. This CDR3 contains 14 residues. V was cut by 1 base and J by 0 bases, with 7 bases left in between.

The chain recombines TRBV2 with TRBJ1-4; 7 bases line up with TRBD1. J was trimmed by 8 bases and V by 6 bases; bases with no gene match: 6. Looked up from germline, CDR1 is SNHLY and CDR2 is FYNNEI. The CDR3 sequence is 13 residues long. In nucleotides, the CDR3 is TGTGCCAGCAGCTCCCGGGACAGAGAAAAACTGTTTTTT. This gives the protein CASSSRDREKLFF. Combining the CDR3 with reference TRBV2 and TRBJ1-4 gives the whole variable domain EPEVTQTPSHQVTQMGQEVILRCVPISNHLYFYWYRQILGQKVEFLVSFYNNEISEKSEIFDDQFSVERPDGSNFTLKIRSTKLEDSAMYFCASSSRDREKLFFGSGTQLSVL.

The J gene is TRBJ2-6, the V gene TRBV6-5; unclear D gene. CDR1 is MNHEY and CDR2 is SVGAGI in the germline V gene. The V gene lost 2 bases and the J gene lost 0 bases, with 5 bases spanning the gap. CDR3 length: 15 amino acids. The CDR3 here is CASSYGVSGANVLTF. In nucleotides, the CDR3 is TGTGCCAGCAGTTACGGGGTCTCTGGGGCCAACGTCCTGACTTTC.

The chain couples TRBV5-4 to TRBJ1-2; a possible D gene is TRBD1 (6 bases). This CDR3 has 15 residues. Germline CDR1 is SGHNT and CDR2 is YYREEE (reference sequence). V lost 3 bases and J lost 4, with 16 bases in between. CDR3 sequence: CASSSGLDRPYGYTF. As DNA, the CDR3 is TGTGCCAGCAGCTCAGGGCTCGACAGGCCCTATGGCTACACCTTC.

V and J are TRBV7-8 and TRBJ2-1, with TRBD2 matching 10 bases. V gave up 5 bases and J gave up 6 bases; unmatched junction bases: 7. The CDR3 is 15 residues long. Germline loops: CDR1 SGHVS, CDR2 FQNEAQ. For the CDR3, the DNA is TGTGCCAGCAGCGGCCTAGCGGGGGACCTCAATGAGCAGTTCTTC. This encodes CASSGLAGDLNEQFF.

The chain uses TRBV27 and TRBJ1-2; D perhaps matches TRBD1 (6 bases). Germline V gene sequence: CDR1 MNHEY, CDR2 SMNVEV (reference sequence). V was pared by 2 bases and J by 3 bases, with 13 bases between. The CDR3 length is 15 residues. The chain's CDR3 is CASSLRGGGHYGYTF. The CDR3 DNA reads TGTGCCAGCAGTTTAAGGGGAGGGGGTCACTATGGCTACACCTTC.

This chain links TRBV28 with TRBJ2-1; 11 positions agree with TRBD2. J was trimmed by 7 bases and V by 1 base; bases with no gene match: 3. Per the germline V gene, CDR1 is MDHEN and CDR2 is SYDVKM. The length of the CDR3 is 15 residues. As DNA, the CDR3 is TGTGCCAGCAGTTTATTGACTAGCGGGATTAATGAGCAGTTCTTC. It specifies CASSLLTSGINEQFF. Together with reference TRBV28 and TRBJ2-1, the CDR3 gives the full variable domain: DVKVTQSSRYLVKRTGEKVFLECVQDMDHENMFWYRQDPGLGLRLIYFSYDVKMKEKGDIPEGYSVSREKKERFSLILESASTNQTSMYLCASSLLTSGINEQFFGPGTRLTVL.

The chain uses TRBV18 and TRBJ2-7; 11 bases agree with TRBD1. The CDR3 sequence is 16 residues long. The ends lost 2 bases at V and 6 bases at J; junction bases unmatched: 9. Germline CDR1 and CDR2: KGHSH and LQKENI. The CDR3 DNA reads TGTGCCAGCTCACCAGTTCCGGGACAGGGGGAACGCGAGCAGTACTTC. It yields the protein CASSPVPGQGEREQYF.

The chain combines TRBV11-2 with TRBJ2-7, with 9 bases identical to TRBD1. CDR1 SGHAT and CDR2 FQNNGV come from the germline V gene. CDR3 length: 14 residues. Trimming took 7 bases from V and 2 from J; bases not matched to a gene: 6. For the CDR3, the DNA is TGTGCCAGCACTTGGGGGACAGGGACCTACGAGCAGTACTTC. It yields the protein CASTWGTGTYEQYF.

The CDR3, as DNA: TGTGCCAGCAGCCTTACTACCTACAATGAGCAGTTCTTC. Residues: CASSLTTYNEQFF. The chain has TRBV6-5 and TRBJ2-1; D is uncertain. Germline CDR1 MNHEY, CDR2 SVGAGI. V was clipped by 6 bases and J by 2 bases, with 8 bases between them. The CDR3 is 13 amino acids.

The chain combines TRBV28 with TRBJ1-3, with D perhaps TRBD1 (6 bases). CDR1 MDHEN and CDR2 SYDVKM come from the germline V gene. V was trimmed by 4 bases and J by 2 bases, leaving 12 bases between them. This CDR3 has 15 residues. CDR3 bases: TGTGCCAGCAGTTCAGGCCGGACAGCTGGAAACACCATATATTTT. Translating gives CASSSGRTAGNTIYF.

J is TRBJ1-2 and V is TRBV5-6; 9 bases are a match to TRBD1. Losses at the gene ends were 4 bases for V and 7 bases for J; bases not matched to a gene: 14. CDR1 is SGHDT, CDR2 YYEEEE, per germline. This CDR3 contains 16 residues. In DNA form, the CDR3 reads TGTGCCAGCAGCAGGGTGGGGCGGACGGGACAGGGTGGCTACACCTTC. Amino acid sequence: CASSRVGRTGQGGYTF.

The CDR3 loop is CASSLGTKTGYEQYF. The CDR3 bases are TGTGCCAGCAGCCTAGGAACGAAGACAGGTTACGAGCAGTACTTC. V usage is TRBV11-2 and J usage is TRBJ2-7, with D possibly TRBD1 on 6 matching bases. The length of the CDR3 is 15 residues. Germline assignment: CDR1 SGHAT and CDR2 FQNNGV. Trimming took 5 bases from V and 4 from J, leaving 18 bases between them.

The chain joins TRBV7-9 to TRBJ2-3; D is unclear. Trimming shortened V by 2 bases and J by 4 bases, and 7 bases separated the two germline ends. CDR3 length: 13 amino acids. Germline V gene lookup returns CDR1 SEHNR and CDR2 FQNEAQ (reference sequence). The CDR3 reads CASSLNLADTQYF. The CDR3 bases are TGTGCCAGCAGCTTAAATTTGGCAGATACGCAGTATTTT. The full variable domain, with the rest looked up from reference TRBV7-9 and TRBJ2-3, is DTGVSQNPRHKITKRGQNVTFRCDPISEHNRLYWYRQTLGQGPEFLTYFQNEAQLEKSRLLSDRFSAERPKGSFSTLEIQRTEQGDSAMYLCASSLNLADTQYFGPGTRLTVL.

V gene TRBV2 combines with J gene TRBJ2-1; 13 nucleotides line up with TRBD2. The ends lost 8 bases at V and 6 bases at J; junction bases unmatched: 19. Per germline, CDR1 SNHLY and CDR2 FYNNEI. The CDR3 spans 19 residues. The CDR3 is CASPTKTPGLAGYINEQFF. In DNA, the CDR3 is TGTGCCAGCCCCACTAAAACCCCGGGACTAGCGGGATATATCAATGAGCAGTTCTTC.

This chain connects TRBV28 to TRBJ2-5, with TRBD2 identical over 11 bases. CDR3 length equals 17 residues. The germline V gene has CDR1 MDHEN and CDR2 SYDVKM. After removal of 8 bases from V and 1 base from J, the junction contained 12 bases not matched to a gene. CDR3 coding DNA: TGTGCCAGCCGAGGAGGGGCTAGCGGGAGGCCCCAAGAGACCCAGTACTTC. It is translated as CASRGGASGRPQETQYF.

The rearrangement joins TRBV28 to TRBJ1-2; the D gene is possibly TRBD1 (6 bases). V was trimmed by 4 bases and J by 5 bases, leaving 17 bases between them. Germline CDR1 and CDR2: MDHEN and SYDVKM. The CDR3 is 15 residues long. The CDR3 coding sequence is TGTGCCAGCAGTTCTCCAGGGGAAGGGGGTTATGGCTACACCTTC. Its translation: CASSSPGEGGYGYTF.

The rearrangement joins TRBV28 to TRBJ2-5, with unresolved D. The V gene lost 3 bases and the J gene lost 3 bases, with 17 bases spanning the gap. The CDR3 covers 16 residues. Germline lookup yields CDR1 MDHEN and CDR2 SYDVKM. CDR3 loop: CASSLGPVLTKETQYF. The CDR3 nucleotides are TGTGCCAGCAGTTTGGGTCCAGTATTAACCAAAGAGACCCAGTACTTC.

CDR3 nucleotide sequence: TGTGCCTTGGCCCCCGACATGAACACTGAAGCTTTCTTT. Translation gives CALAPDMNTEAFF. This chain links TRBV30 with TRBJ1-1, with no clear D. With 7 bases removed from V and 0 bases from J, the gap between germline ends came to 12 bases. CDR1 is GTSNPN and CDR2 is SVGIG in the germline V gene (reference sequence). This CDR3 has 13 amino acids.

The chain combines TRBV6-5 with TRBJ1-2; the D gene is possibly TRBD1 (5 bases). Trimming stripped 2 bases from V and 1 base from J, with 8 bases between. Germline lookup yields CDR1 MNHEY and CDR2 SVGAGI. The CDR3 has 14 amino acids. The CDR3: CASSYDRFNYGYTF. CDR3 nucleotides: TGTGCCAGCAGTTACGACAGATTTAACTATGGCTACACCTTC.